The 3 T cell receptor beta chains given below trace back to one sample, sequenced in a study of human T cells and chemical hapten exposure. TCRdb itself ran the RACE reads through MiXCR, one entry per CDR3 protein. The sample has about 80,000 distinct CDR3 sequences; less than 15% are singletons. This sample's time point: pre-sensitization, week 0. Treatment denoted: therapeutic diphenylcyclopropenone sensitization with weekly scalp DPC. Specimen: whole blood, collected in connection with sensitization to the hapten diphenylcyclopropenone (DPC). The source of these receptors is a woman aged 50 to 60 with alopecia areata. Some clones in this sample may be carry-over from other donors' samples.

This clonotype was observed at least ten times. V usage is TRBV29-1 and J usage is TRBJ1-2; no reliable D call. Germline V CDR1 and CDR2: SQVTM, ANQGSEA. V was clipped by 0 bases and J by 8 bases, with 16 bases between them. This CDR3 contains 14 residues. The DNA for the CDR3 is TGCAGCGTTGAAGAAATCCGGGTCTCCGGGGGCTACACCTTC. Protein sequence: CSVEEIRVSGGYTF.

This clonotype was detected only a few times. CDR3 DNA sequence: TGTGCCAGCAGCTTAGACGTAGCTCTGGAAAAACTGTTTTTT. Its protein is CASSLDVALEKLFF. This chain joins TRBV7-9 and TRBJ1-4; no clear D gene. This CDR3 has 14 amino acids. CDR1 is SEHNR, CDR2 FQNEAQ, per germline (reference sequence). The V and J ends lost 1 base and 8 bases respectively, with 11 bases between them.

J is TRBJ2-1 and V is TRBV30, with 8 bases identical to TRBD1. Germline V lookup: CDR1 GTSNPN, CDR2 SVGIG (reference sequence). V lost 3 bases, J lost 5 bases, and 3 bases stayed unmatched. There are 13 residues in the CDR3. The CDR3 spells CAWRRQGNNEQFF. As DNA, the CDR3 is TGTGCCTGGAGAAGACAGGGGAACAATGAGCAGTTCTTC. The full variable domain, in which reference TRBV30 and TRBJ2-1 provide the parts outside the CDR3, is SQTIHQWPATLVQPVGSPLSLECTVEGTSNPNLYWYRQAAGRGLQLLFYSVGIGQISSEVPQNLSASRPQDRQFILSSKKLLLSDSGFYLCAWRRQGNNEQFFGPGTRLTVL.